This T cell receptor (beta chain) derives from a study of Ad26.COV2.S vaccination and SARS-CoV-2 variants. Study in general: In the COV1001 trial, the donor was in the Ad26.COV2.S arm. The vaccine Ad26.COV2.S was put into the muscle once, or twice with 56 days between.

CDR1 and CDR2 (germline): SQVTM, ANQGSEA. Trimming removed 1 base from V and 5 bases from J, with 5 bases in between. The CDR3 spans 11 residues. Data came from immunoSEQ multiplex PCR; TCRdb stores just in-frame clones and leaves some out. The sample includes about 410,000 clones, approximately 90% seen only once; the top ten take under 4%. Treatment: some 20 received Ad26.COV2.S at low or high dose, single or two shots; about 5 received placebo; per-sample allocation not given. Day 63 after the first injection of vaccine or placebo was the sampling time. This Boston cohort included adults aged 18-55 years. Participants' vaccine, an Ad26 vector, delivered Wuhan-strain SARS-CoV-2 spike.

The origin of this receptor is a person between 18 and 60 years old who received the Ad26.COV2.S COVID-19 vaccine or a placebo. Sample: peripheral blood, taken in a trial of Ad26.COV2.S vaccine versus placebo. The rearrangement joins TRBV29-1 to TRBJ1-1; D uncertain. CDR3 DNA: TGCAGCGTTGAAGTGGGTACTGAAGCTTTCTTT. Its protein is CSVEVGTEAFF.